Presented here are 9 T cell receptor beta chains from one specimen sequenced in a study of naive and memory T cell subsets. The beta constant-region primer was an equimolar mix of two oligonucleotides covering TRBC1 and TRBC2. Four rounds of PCR amplified the ligated cDNA using nested alpha and beta constant-region primers plus SP2. TCRdb re-analysed the UMI-ligation and nested PCR reads in MiXCR, keeping a single row per CDR3 protein. The sample carries 15,000 or so distinct CDR3 sequences, roughly 8.7% recorded once. Sequencing was performed on central memory CD8+ T cells from blood. These receptors all come from a human donor in good health.

At least ten counts were recorded for this clonotype. This chain links TRBV6-5 with TRBJ2-3; 8 nucleotides match TRBD1. The CDR3 is made up of 15 amino acids. V shed 8 bases and J 3 bases; nucleotides not matched to a gene: 10. Germline CDR1 is MNHEY and CDR2 is SVGAGI. The CDR3 sequence: CASARSTGATDTQYF. Here the CDR3 DNA reads TGTGCCAGCGCGCGATCGACAGGGGCTACAGATACGCAGTATTTT.

There are a few counts of this clonotype. This chain links TRBV20-1 with TRBJ2-3; no clear D gene. Germline CDR1 and CDR2: DFQATT and SNEGSKA (reference sequence). The CDR3 covers 13 residues. Trimming cost V 1 base and J 2 bases, with 7 bases left between them. The CDR3 loop reads CSARVADTDTQYF. The CDR3 DNA sequence: TGCAGTGCTAGAGTCGCGGACACAGATACGCAGTATTTT.

The rearrangement joins TRBV5-4 to TRBJ1-1; the D gene is possibly TRBD1 (6 bases). V was clipped by 3 bases and J by 8 bases, with 11 bases between them. CDR1 and CDR2 (germline): SGHNT, YYREEE (reference sequence). This CDR3 has 12 residues. The DNA for the CDR3 is TGTGCCAGCAGCTACGTTACAGGGGAAGCTTTCTTT. Translated, it gives CASSYVTGEAFF.

This clonotype was found many times. The chain recombines TRBV10-3 with TRBJ2-7; 9 positions match TRBD1. There are 15 residues in the CDR3. The V gene end was trimmed by 4 bases and the J gene end by 2 bases; junction bases not matched to a gene: 6. The germline gives CDR1 ENHRY, CDR2 SYGVKD. The CDR3 loop is CAISGGDRVPYEQYF. In DNA, the CDR3 is TGTGCCATCAGTGGTGGGGACAGGGTCCCCTACGAGCAGTACTTC.

The table lists this clonotype with a few counts. The V and J genes are TRBV29-1 and TRBJ1-1, with a possible D match to TRBD1 (5 bases). Per the germline V gene, CDR1 is SQVTM and CDR2 is ANQGSEA. V lost 7 bases and J lost 1, with 7 bases in between. The CDR3 length is 11 residues. CDR3: CSGGKNTEAFF. The CDR3 nucleotides read TGCAGCGGGGGCAAGAACACTGAAGCTTTCTTT.

This clonotype has a handful of counts. This chain connects TRBV20-1 to TRBJ2-7; 9 bases map to TRBD2. Germline assignment: CDR1 DFQATT and CDR2 SNEGSKA (reference sequence). V was pared by 4 bases and J by 4 bases, with 5 bases of the junction left unmatched. The CDR3 totals 13 residues. DNA of the CDR3: TGCAGTGCTAAGGGACTAGCTGAGTACGAGCAGTACTTC. Protein sequence: CSAKGLAEYEQYF.

This chain joins TRBV7-2 and TRBJ1-2; no reliable D call. Germline V lookup: CDR1 SGHTA, CDR2 FQGNSA. This CDR3 has 11 amino acids. V gave up 4 bases and J gave up 4 bases, with 4 bases separating them. CDR3 in amino acids: CASSSTYGYTF. The CDR3 nucleotides are TGTGCCAGCAGCTCGACCTATGGCTACACCTTC. The full variable domain, in which reference TRBV7-2 and TRBJ1-2 provide the parts outside the CDR3, is GAGVSQSPSNKVTEKGKDVELRCDPISGHTALYWYRQSLGQGLEFLIYFQGNSAPDKSGLPSDRFSAERTGGSVSTLTIQRTQQEDSAVYLCASSSTYGYTFGSGTRLTVV.

V usage is TRBV28 and J usage is TRBJ2-3, with 8 bases matching TRBD1. The CDR3 contains 17 residues. In germline, CDR1 is MDHEN, CDR2 SYDVKM. Losses at the gene ends were 3 bases for V and 1 base for J; bases not matched to a gene: 9. CDR3 amino acids: CASSLYLAGGRTDTQYF. In nucleotides, the CDR3 is TGTGCCAGCAGTTTGTACCTAGCAGGGGGCCGCACAGATACGCAGTATTTT.

This clonotype has just a few counts. This chain joins TRBV7-9 and TRBJ2-3; the D gene is possibly TRBD1 (5 bases). V shed 7 bases and J shed 3 bases, with 8 bases lying between them. Germline V lookup: CDR1 SEHNR, CDR2 FQNEAQ (reference sequence). There are 12 residues in the CDR3. The CDR3 nucleotides are TGTGCCAGCACCGACAGTACAGATACGCAGTATTTT. This gives the protein CASTDSTDTQYF. Drawing the rest from reference TRBV7-9 and TRBJ2-3, the complete variable domain is DTGVSQNPRHKITKRGQNVTFRCDPISEHNRLYWYRQTLGQGPEFLTYFQNEAQLEKSRLLSDRFSAERPKGSFSTLEIQRTEQGDSAMYLCASTDSTDTQYFGPGTRLTVL.